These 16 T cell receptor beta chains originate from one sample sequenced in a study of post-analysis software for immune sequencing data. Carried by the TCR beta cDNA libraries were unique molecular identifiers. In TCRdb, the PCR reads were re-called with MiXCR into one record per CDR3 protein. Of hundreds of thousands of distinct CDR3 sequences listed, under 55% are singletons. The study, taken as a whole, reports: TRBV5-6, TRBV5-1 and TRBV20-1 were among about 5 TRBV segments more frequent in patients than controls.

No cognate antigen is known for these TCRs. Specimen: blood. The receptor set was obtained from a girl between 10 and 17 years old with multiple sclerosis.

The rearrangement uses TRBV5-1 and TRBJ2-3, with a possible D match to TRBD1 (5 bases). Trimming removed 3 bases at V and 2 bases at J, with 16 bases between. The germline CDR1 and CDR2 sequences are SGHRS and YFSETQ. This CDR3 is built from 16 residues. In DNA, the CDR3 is TGCGCCAGCAGCTCGCTCGTAGGGGTCAACACAGATACGCAGTATTTT. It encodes CASSSLVGVNTDTQYF.

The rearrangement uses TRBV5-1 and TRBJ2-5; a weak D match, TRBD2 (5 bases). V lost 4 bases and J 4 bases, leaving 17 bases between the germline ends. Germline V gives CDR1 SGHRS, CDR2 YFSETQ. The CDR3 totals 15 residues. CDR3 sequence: CASSPTDGIGETQYF. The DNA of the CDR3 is TGCGCCAGCAGCCCAACGGACGGGATAGGAGAGACCCAGTACTTC.

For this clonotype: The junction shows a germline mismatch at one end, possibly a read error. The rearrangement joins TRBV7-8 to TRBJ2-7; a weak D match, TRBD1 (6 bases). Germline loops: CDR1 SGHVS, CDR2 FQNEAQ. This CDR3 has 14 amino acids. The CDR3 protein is CTSSRRQDNYEQYF. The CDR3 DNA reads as TGTACCAGCAGCCGGAGACAGGACAACTACGAGCAGTACTTC.

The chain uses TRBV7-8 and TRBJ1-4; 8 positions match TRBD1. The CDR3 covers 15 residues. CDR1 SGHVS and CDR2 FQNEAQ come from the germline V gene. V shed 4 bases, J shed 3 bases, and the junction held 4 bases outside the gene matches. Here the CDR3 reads CASSSWTGSNEKLFF. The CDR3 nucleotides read TGTGCCAGCAGCTCCTGGACAGGGTCTAATGAAAAACTGTTTTTT.

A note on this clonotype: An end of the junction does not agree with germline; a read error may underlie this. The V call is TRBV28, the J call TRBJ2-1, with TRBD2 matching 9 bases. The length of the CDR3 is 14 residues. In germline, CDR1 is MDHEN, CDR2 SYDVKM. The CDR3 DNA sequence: TGTGCCAGCAGTCTAGCGGGAACAGACAATGAGCGGTTCTTC. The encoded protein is CASSLAGTDNERFF.

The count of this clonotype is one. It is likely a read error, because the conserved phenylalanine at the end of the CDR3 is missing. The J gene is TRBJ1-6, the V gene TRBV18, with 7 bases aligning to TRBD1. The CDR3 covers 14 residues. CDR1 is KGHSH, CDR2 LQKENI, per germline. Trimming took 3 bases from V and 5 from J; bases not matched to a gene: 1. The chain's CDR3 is CASSPGTDNSPLHL. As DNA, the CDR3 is TGTGCCAGCTCACCGGGGACAGATAATTCACCCCTCCACTTG.

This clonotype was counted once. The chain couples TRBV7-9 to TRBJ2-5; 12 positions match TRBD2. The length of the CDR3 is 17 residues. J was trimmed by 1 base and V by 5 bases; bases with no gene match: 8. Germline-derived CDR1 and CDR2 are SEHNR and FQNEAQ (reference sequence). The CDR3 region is CASSARTSGVPQETQYF. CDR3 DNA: TGTGCCAGCAGCGCGCGGACTAGCGGGGTGCCCCAAGAGACCCAGTACTTC.

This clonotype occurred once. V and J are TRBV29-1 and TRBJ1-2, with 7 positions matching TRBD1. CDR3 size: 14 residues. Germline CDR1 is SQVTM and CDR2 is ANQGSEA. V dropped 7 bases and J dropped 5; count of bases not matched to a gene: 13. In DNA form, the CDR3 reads TGCAGCGCCAAAGGAGGACAGGAGGCTTATGGCTACACCTTC. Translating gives CSAKGGQEAYGYTF. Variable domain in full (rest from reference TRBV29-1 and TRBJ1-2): SAVISQKPSRDICQRGTSLTIQCQVDSQVTMMFWYRQQPGQSLTLIATANQGSEATYESGFVIDKFPISRPNLTFSTLTVSNMSPEDSSIYLCSAKGGQEAYGYTFGSGTRLTVV.

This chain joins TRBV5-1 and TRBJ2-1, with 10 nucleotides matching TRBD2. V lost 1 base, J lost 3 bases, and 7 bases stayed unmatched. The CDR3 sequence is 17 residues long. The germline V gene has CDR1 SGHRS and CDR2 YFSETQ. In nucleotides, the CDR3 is TGCGCCAGCAGCTTGACGACTAGCGGGCTTCTCTACAATGAGCAGTTCTTC. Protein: CASSLTTSGLLYNEQFF.

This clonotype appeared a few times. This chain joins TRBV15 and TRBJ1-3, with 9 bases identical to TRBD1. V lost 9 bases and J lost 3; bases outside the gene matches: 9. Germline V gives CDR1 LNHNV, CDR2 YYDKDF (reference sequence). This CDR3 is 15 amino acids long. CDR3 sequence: CATDTGTGNGNTIYF. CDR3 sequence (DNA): TGTGCCACTGATACCGGGACAGGGAATGGAAACACCATATATTTT. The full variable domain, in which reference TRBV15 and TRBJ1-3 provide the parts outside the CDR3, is DAMVIQNPRYQVTQFGKPVTLSCSQTLNHNVMYWYQQKSSQAPKLLFHYYDKDFNNEADTPDNFQSRRPNTSFCFLDIRSPGLGDTAMYLCATDTGTGNGNTIYFGEGSWLTVV.

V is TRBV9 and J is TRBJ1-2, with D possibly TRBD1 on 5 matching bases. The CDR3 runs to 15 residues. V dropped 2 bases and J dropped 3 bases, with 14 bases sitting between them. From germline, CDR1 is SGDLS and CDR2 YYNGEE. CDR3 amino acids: CASSVGATAHYGYTF. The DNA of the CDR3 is TGTGCCAGCAGCGTCGGGGCAACCGCGCACTATGGCTACACCTTC.

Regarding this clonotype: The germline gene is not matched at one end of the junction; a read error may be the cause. CDR3 loop: CTSKRGTSANEQYF. In DNA form, the CDR3 reads TGTACCAGCAAAAGAGGGACTAGCGCGAATGAGCAGTACTTC. The gene calls are TRBV6-2 or TRBV6-3 and TRBJ2-7; TRBD2 aligns across 10 bases. The CDR3 runs 14 residues. The germline gives CDR1 MNHEY, CDR2 SVGEGT.

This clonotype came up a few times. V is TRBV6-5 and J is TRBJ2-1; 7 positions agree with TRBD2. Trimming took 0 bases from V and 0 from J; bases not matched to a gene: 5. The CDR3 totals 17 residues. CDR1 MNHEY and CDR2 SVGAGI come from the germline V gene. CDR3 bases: TGTGCCAGCAGTTACTCGTTTGGCGGGAGCTCCTACAATGAGCAGTTCTTC. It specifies CASSYSFGGSSYNEQFF.

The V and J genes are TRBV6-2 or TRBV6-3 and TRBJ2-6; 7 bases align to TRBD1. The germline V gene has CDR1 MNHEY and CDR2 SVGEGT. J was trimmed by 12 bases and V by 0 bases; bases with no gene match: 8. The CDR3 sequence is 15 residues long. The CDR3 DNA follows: TGTGCCAGCAGTTACTCGGGACAGAGGTCCTCCGTCCTGACTTTC. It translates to CASSYSGQRSSVLTF.

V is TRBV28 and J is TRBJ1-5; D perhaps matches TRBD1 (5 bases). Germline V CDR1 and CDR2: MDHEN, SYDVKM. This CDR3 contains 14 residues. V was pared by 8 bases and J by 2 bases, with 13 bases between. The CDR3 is CASRGGRGNQPQHF. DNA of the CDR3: TGTGCCAGCCGGGGGGGACGGGGCAATCAGCCCCAGCATTTT.

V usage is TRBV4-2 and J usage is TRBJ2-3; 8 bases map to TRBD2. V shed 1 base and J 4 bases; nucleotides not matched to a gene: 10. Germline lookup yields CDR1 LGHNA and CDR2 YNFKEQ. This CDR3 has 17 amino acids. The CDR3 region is CASSQGPSGSGADTQYF. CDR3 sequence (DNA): TGTGCCAGCAGCCAAGGCCCCAGCGGGAGTGGGGCAGATACGCAGTATTTT.